The 5 T cell receptor beta chains presented below share a single source sample, sequenced in a study of T cells in Graves' hyperthyroidism and ophthalmopathy. Researchers amplified the TCR beta CDR3 regions from RNA transcripts. A first-round RT-PCR of the TCR CDR3 used the HTBI primer set. TCRdb re-called the multiplex PCR reads with MiXCR, one entry per CDR3 protein. The table lists a few hundred thousand distinct CDR3 sequences, about 45% of them singletons. Sequenced: peripheral blood or thyroid tissue (not recorded which). The receptor source for this set is an adult woman with Graves' disease, either hyperthyroidism or ophthalmopathy (not recorded which).

This CDR3 is CASSVTGGGAWETQYF. The DNA for the CDR3 is TGCGCCAGCAGCGTAACAGGAGGGGGCGCGTGGGAGACCCAGTACTTC. The chain is built from TRBV5-1 and TRBJ2-5; tentative D call: TRBD1 (7 bases). Germline values: CDR1 SGHRS, CDR2 YFSETQ. With 4 bases removed from V and 5 bases from J, the gap between germline ends came to 21 bases. The CDR3 spans 16 residues.

A remark on this clonotype: One junction end disagrees with the germline gene, perhaps due to a read error. The chain has TRBV7-3 and TRBJ2-2; D might be TRBD1 (6 bases). The CDR3 extends over 14 amino acids. Germline CDR1 SGHTA, CDR2 FQGTGA. CDR3 in DNA: TGTGCCAGCAGCTTAACCGGGGACACTGGGGAGCTGTTTTTT. This encodes CASSLTGDTGELFF. Variable domain in full (rest from reference TRBV7-3 and TRBJ2-2): GAGVSQTPSNKVTEKGKYVELRCDPISGHTALYWYRQSLGQGPEFLIYFQGTGAADDSGLPNDRFFAVRPEGSVSTLKIQRTERGDSAVYLCASSLTGDTGELFFGEGSRLTVL.

Comment on this clonotype: One end of the junction fails to match germline, which may point to a read error. This chain links TRBV25-1 with TRBJ2-7; TRBD1 matches 7 bases. The CDR3 sequence is 16 residues long. CDR1 is MGHDK and CDR2 is SYGVNS in the germline V gene. In DNA form, the CDR3 reads TGTGCCTGCAGTGCTGAACCCCGGGACAGCTCCTACGAGCAGTACTTC. Its translation: CACSAEPRDSSYEQYF.

On this clonotype: This clone may be a read error of a much larger clone one base away. The V gene is TRBV7-2, the J gene TRBJ1-1; TRBD1 might be the D (5 bases). This CDR3 region has 12 residues. Trimming cost V 7 bases and J 5 bases, with 11 bases left between them. CDR1 is SGHTA and CDR2 is FQGNSA in the germline V gene. For the CDR3, the DNA is TGTACCAGCAACTCTAGGGGTACTGAAGCTTTCTTT. This sequence encodes CTSNSRGTEAFF.

This clonotype occurred many times. V is TRBV7-9 and J is TRBJ2-7, with 9 bases that match TRBD1. With 5 bases clipped from V and 6 bases from J, the junction kept 8 bases outside the gene matches. This CDR3 comprises 14 residues. Germline CDR1 is SEHNR and CDR2 is FQNEAQ (reference sequence). DNA of the CDR3: TGTGCCAGCAGCCGACCCGGACAGGGGATCGAGCAGTACTTC. It codes for CASSRPGQGIEQYF.